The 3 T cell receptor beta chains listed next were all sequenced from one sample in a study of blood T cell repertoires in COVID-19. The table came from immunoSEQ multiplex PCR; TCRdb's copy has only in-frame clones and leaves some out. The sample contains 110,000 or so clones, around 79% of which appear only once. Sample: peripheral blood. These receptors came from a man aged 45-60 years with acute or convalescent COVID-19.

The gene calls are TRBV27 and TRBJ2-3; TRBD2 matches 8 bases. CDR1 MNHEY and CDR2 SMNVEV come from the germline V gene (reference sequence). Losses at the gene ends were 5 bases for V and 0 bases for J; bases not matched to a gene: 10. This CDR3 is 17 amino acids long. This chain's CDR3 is CASSQEMTSDSTDTQYF. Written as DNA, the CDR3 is TGTGCCAGCAGTCAGGAGATGACTAGCGACAGCACAGATACGCAGTATTTT.

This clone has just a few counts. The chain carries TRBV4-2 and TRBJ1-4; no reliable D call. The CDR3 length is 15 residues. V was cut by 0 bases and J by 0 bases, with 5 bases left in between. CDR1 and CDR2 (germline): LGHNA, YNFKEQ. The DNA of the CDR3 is TGTGCCAGCAGCCAAGAGCTAACAACTAATGAAAAACTGTTTTTT. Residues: CASSQELTTNEKLFF.

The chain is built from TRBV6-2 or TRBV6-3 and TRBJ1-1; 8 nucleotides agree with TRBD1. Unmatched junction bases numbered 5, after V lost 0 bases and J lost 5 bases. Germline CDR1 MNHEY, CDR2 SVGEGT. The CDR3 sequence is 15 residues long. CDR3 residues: CASSYSTRGLTEAFF. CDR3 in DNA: TGTGCCAGCAGTTACTCGACCAGGGGGCTGACTGAAGCTTTCTTT.